This T cell receptor (beta chain) is from a study of cytomegalovirus exposure and HLA in healthy donors. Overall study findings and caveats: Most subjects' HLA-A and HLA-B alleles were reportedly predicted from TCR beta sequences.

Germline V gene lookup returns CDR1 SGHDT and CDR2 YYEEEE. The V end was cut by 1 base, the J end by 2 bases, with 6 bases between. The CDR3 length is 13 residues. To note about this clone: Antigen: not known.

The PCR employed 60 Vbeta primers together with 13 Jbeta primers. Per the study methods: There were about 88 million unique TCR beta chains by a later count, and approximately 10 million of them were shared. Produced via immunoSEQ multiplex PCR; TCRdb's table is partial and in-frame only. Clone size and V and J calls were adopted from that table, with D and trimming inferred from the DNA. The profile shows some 140,000 clones, around four fifths of them singletons. What was sequenced was PBMCs. The clonotype originates from a male donor in good health and CMV-seropositive. The chain couples TRBV5-6 to TRBJ1-1; D remains unclear. The CDR3 DNA is TGTGCCAGCAGCTTGTCGGTCAACACTGAAGCTTTCTTT. It translates to CASSLSVNTEAFF.